This T cell receptor beta chain derives from a study of OX40 agonist ivuxolimab in advanced cancers. The overall study: Patients got intravenous ivuxolimab at 0.01 to 10 mg/kg every 2 weeks. Study findings and constraints: Low normalized T-cell clonal expansion was additionally recorded for some nonresponders.

People who had autoimmune disease history or systemic immunosuppression were excluded. With 2 bases clipped from V and 5 bases from J, the junction kept 6 bases outside the gene matches. The CDR3 loop spans 14 amino acids. Germline CDR1 GTSNPN, CDR2 SVGIG (reference sequence). Notes on this clone: The antigen remains unidentified.

TCRdb's table, derived via immunoSEQ multiplex PCR, lists solely in-frame clones and lacks some. The data hold tens of thousands of clones, with around 90% observed a single time. The specimen was CD4+ or CD8+ T cells sorted from blood, collected in a trial of the OX40 agonist ivuxolimab. The V gene is TRBV30, the J gene TRBJ2-1, with 7 positions matching TRBD1. The TCR sequence derives from an adult with an advanced solid tumor such as melanoma, head and neck, liver or kidney cancer. CDR3 in DNA: TGTGCCTGGAGTACCGGGACAGAACACAATGAGCAGTTCTTC. As protein: CAWSTGTEHNEQFF.